This TCR beta chain was retrieved from a study of CD8 T cells in Susac syndrome. The RNA, about 0.45 to 1 ug, was put through reverse transcription using random hexamers. Amplification of TCR beta CDR3 was carried out by immunoSEQ multiplex PCR, which covered 54 Vbeta and 13 Jbeta segments. TCRdb itself ran the immunoSEQ multiplex PCR reads through MiXCR, one entry per CDR3 protein. This sample has roughly 190,000 distinct CDR3 sequences; approximately 93% occur once, and the top ten carry around 0.1%. Sequencing targeted TCR beta in T cells from blood (CD8+ and CD4+). Controls were age- and sex-matched healthy donors. Negative isolation yielded CD8+ and CD4+ T cells; FACS enriched TEMRA cells. This CDR3 has 17 residues. V lost 0 bases, J lost 5 bases, and 19 bases lay in between. CDR1 is MNHEY, CDR2 SVGAGI, per germline. This clonotype showed up just once.

This chain joins TRBV6-5 and TRBJ1-1; D unresolved. The TCR originated in a human donor in good health. The sequenced material came from CD4+ T cells from PBMCs. CDR3 loop: CASSYSFSPQFGTEAFF. CDR3 nucleotide sequence: TGTGCCAGCAGTTACTCGTTCTCCCCCCAGTTCGGTACTGAAGCTTTCTTT.